The 31 T cell receptor beta chains presented below share a single source sample, sequenced in a study of blood T cell repertoires in COVID-19. Only in-frame clones appear in the TCRdb table, and some are missing; sequencing was by immunoSEQ multiplex PCR. This table holds 260,000 or so clones, 85% found once. Source material: PBMCs or T cells enriched from blood (not recorded which). Receptors were obtained from a woman aged 50 to 60 who had recovered from COVID-19.

The genes are TRBV19 and TRBJ1-2; D is uncertain. The V gene's germline CDR1 is LNHDA and CDR2 SQIVND (reference sequence). The CDR3 totals 16 residues. With 6 bases removed from V and 0 bases from J, the gap between germline ends came to 17 bases. Here the CDR3 reads CASRPPGGVSNYGYTF. CDR3 DNA: TGTGCCAGTAGACCTCCGGGCGGGGTCTCTAACTATGGCTACACCTTC.

The rearrangement joins TRBV5-1 to TRBJ2-7; weak D call: TRBD1 (5 bases). Germline V CDR1 and CDR2: SGHRS, YFSETQ. V lost 4 bases to trimming and J lost 6 bases, with 14 bases between them. This CDR3 is built from 13 residues. CDR3 residues: CASSPQGSGEQYF. CDR3 sequence (DNA): TGCGCCAGCAGCCCCCAGGGTTCCGGCGAGCAGTACTTC.

The V and J genes are TRBV5-1 and TRBJ1-1; D gene unclear. The CDR3 is made up of 14 amino acids. With 2 bases removed from V and 1 base from J, the gap between germline ends came to 9 bases. Germline V gene lookup returns CDR1 SGHRS and CDR2 YFSETQ. CDR3 sequence (DNA): TGCGCCAGCAGCTTTGGGCAAAAGAACACTGAAGCTTTCTTT. It translates to CASSFGQKNTEAFF. Variable domain in full (rest from reference TRBV5-1 and TRBJ1-1): KAGVTQTPRYLIKTRGQQVTLSCSPISGHRSVSWYQQTPGQGLQFLFEYFSETQRNKGNFPGRFSGRQFSNSRSEMNVSTLELGDSALYLCASSFGQKNTEAFFGQGTRLTVV.

The chain recombines TRBV19 with TRBJ2-7; D might be TRBD2 (6 bases). The germline gives CDR1 LNHDA, CDR2 SQIVND (reference sequence). Trimming took 4 bases from V and 6 from J, leaving 13 bases between them. This CDR3 comprises 13 residues. Written as DNA, the CDR3 is TGTGCCAGTAGTACGGGAGCGAAAGGCGAGCAGTACTTC. Protein product: CASSTGAKGEQYF.

The gene calls are TRBV5-1 and TRBJ1-3; D unresolved. Germline CDR1 reads SGHRS; CDR2 reads YFSETQ. Between the trimmed V and J ends, which lost 4 bases and 0 bases, there was a span of 14 bases. The CDR3 is 16 amino acids. This chain's CDR3 is CASSPRPGSSGNTIYF. The CDR3 coding sequence is TGCGCCAGCAGCCCCCGGCCGGGGAGCTCTGGAAACACCATATATTTT.

V and J are TRBV12-3 or TRBV12-4 and TRBJ2-5; perhaps TRBD1 as D (5 bases). V was trimmed by 1 base and J by 5 bases, leaving 8 bases between them. The CDR3 totals 13 residues. The CDR3: CASSLGGFETQYF. The DNA for the CDR3 is TGTGCCAGCAGTTTAGGGGGCTTCGAGACCCAGTACTTC.

In regard to this clone: The same CDR3 can be traced to other DNA sequences in this sample. J is TRBJ1-1 and V is TRBV19; the D is unclear. The V and J ends lost 1 base and 4 bases respectively, with 4 bases between them. The CDR3 has 12 amino acids. CDR1 is LNHDA and CDR2 is SQIVND in the germline V gene (reference sequence). CDR3 protein: CASSIGSTEAFF. CDR3 DNA sequence: TGTGCCAGTAGTATAGGCAGCACTGAAGCTTTCTTT.

This clone was found many times. The V call is TRBV3-1 (or the pseudogene TRBV3-2), the J call TRBJ2-3; D may be TRBD2 (6 bases). The CDR3 runs 14 residues. Trimming took off 4 bases at V and 1 base at J, with 9 bases between the two ends. Germline V gene sequence: CDR1 LGHDT, CDR2 YNNKEL (reference sequence). The DNA for the CDR3 is TGTGCCAGCAGCCCCCCGGGGGGCACAGATACGCAGTATTTT. It codes for CASSPPGGTDTQYF.

The V gene is TRBV3-1 (or the pseudogene TRBV3-2), the J gene TRBJ1-3; weak D call: TRBD1 (5 bases). Germline assignment: CDR1 LGHDT and CDR2 YNNKEL (reference sequence). The ends were cut back, 1 base at V and 3 bases at J, with 13 bases in the middle. The CDR3 is 16 amino acids. CDR3 nucleotides: TGTGCCAGCAGCCAAGTGGCAGGGATGGGTGGAAACACCATATATTTT. The encoded protein is CASSQVAGMGGNTIYF.

The rearrangement uses TRBV28 and TRBJ2-4, with D possibly TRBD1 on 6 matching bases. Germline CDR1 MDHEN, CDR2 SYDVKM. The CDR3 is 15 residues long. V lost 6 bases to trimming and J lost 6 bases, with 18 bases between them. Here the CDR3 reads CASSTGQSTRNIQYF. In nucleotides, the CDR3 is TGTGCCAGCAGCACCGGACAGTCAACGAGAAACATTCAGTACTTC.

In the case of this clone: The sample carries other DNA sequences with the same CDR3. The chain has TRBV7-2 and TRBJ2-3; D unclear. The CDR3 extends over 12 amino acids. V was clipped by 2 bases and J by 2 bases, with 2 bases between them. Germline V gene data show CDR1 as SGHTA and CDR2 as FQGNSA. Here the CDR3 DNA reads TGTGCCAGCAGCTTATACACAGATACGCAGTATTTT. Translating it yields CASSLYTDTQYF.

The chain joins TRBV16 to TRBJ2-5; D perhaps matches TRBD1 (6 bases). The CDR3 totals 13 residues. Per germline, CDR1 KGHSY and CDR2 FQNENV. With 4 bases removed from V and 3 bases from J, the gap between germline ends came to 9 bases. CDR3 DNA sequence: TGTGCCAGCAGCCCAAACAGGGAAGAGACCCAGTACTTC. Translation: CASSPNREETQYF.

The chain couples TRBV24-1 to TRBJ2-5, with 8 bases that match TRBD2. V shed 5 bases, J shed 1 base, and the junction held 11 bases outside the gene matches. The CDR3 contains 17 residues. The germline CDR1 and CDR2 sequences are KGHDR and SFDVKD. This CDR3 is CATSASFGGGPQETQYF. The DNA of the CDR3 is TGTGCCACCAGTGCCTCATTCGGCGGGGGGCCCCAAGAGACCCAGTACTTC.

This clone was picked up one time. This chain links TRBV2 with TRBJ1-6, with D perhaps matching TRBD1 (5 bases). This CDR3 contains 15 residues. Germline V CDR1 and CDR2: SNHLY, FYNNEI. The ends were cut back, 3 bases at V and 5 bases at J, with 11 bases in the middle. This chain's CDR3 is CASSEGGRNNSPLHF. In nucleotides, the CDR3 is TGTGCCAGCAGTGAGGGGGGTAGGAATAATTCACCCCTCCACTTT.

The V gene is TRBV6-5, the J gene TRBJ1-2; D is uncertain. This CDR3 contains 12 residues. The germline V gene has CDR1 MNHEY and CDR2 SVGAGI. Deletions cut 5 bases from V and 3 bases from J, with 7 bases between. The DNA for the CDR3 is TGTGCCAGCAGTCTGGCAGACTATGGCTACACCTTC. This codes for CASSLADYGYTF.

V gene TRBV19 combines with J gene TRBJ2-5; 10 positions agree with TRBD2. The CDR3 contains 16 residues. Germline CDR1 LNHDA, CDR2 SQIVND (reference sequence). With V trimmed by 4 bases and J by 1 base, 6 bases remained unmatched. The CDR3 DNA is TGTGCCAGTAGTACCCCCCGGACTAGCGGCCAAGAGACCCAGTACTTC. This translates into CASSTPRTSGQETQYF.

The chain joins TRBV7-8 to TRBJ1-5; tentative D call: TRBD1 (6 bases). Germline V gene data show CDR1 as SGHVS and CDR2 as FQNEAQ. The CDR3 totals 16 residues. The V gene lost 5 bases and the J gene lost 3 bases, with 17 bases spanning the gap. CDR3 in DNA: TGTGCCAGCAGCCCGTATCTGACAGGTTACAATCAGCCCCAGCATTTT. It yields the protein CASSPYLTGYNQPQHF.

V is TRBV13 and J is TRBJ1-2; a possible D gene is TRBD1 (5 bases). This CDR3 has 14 residues. Germline lookup yields CDR1 PRHDT and CDR2 FYEKMQ (reference sequence). Trimming removed 5 bases at V and 8 bases at J, with 18 bases between. The CDR3: CASSHGHMVEGYTF. CDR3 nucleotides: TGTGCCAGCAGCCACGGACACATGGTAGAGGGCTACACCTTC.

The chain is built from TRBV19 and TRBJ1-1; TRBD1 might be the D (5 bases). This CDR3 has 13 residues. CDR1 LNHDA and CDR2 SQIVND come from the germline V gene (reference sequence). Trimming shortened V by 7 bases and J by 1 base, and 10 bases separated the two germline ends. CDR3: CASKGWGNTEAFF. CDR3 nucleotide sequence: TGTGCCAGTAAGGGGTGGGGGAACACTGAAGCTTTCTTT.

On this clone: This same CDR3 is encoded by further DNA sequences in the sample. V and J are TRBV19 and TRBJ1-5, with TRBD1 as a possible D gene (5 bases). Germline loops: CDR1 LNHDA, CDR2 SQIVND (reference sequence). This CDR3 region has 15 residues. V gave up 1 base and J gave up 2 bases, with 9 bases separating them. The DNA of the CDR3 is TGTGCCAGTAGTATAGGGGGCGGGGGCAATCAGCCCCAGCATTTT. The encoded protein is CASSIGGGGNQPQHF.

The rearrangement uses TRBV25-1 and TRBJ2-7, with D tentatively TRBD2 (5 bases). V dropped 2 bases and J dropped 7 bases, with 12 bases sitting between them. The V gene's germline CDR1 is MGHDK and CDR2 SYGVNS. This CDR3 is 13 amino acids long. As DNA, the CDR3 is TGTGCCAGCAGTGAAGGCCATCGGAGGGAGCAGTACTTC. Its translation: CASSEGHRREQYF.

This chain uses TRBV7-2 with TRBJ1-1, with no clear D. Germline V lookup: CDR1 SGHTA, CDR2 FQGNSA. The CDR3 has 13 amino acids. Trimming took 6 bases from V and 1 from J, leaving 9 bases between them. The CDR3 spells CASRPRRNTEAFF. CDR3 sequence (DNA): TGTGCCAGCAGACCCAGGCGGAACACTGAAGCTTTCTTT.

The sample holds one count of this clone. The chain combines TRBV2 with TRBJ1-6; 9 bases fit TRBD1. Germline V gene data show CDR1 as SNHLY and CDR2 as FYNNEI. V lost 6 bases, J lost 10 bases, and 10 bases stayed unmatched. There are 15 residues in the CDR3. The CDR3 DNA sequence: TGTGCCAGCAGGGGACAGGGTTCGTCTATGTCACCCCTCCACTTT. The encoded protein is CASRGQGSSMSPLHF.

The V and J genes are TRBV7-3 and TRBJ2-3; unclear D gene. This CDR3 region has 15 residues. Germline-derived CDR1 and CDR2 are SGHTA and FQGTGA. V was pared by 1 base and J by 6 bases, with 14 bases between. CDR3 amino acids: CASSLNPNQADTQYF. In DNA, the CDR3 is TGTGCCAGCAGCTTAAACCCCAATCAAGCTGATACGCAGTATTTT.

The chain is built from TRBV19 and TRBJ2-3; 8 bases agree with TRBD2. Germline trimming cut 3 bases from V and 1 base from J; bases unmatched to any gene: 6. CDR3 size: 16 residues. In germline, CDR1 is LNHDA, CDR2 SQIVND (reference sequence). CDR3 sequence reads: CASSITGRGGTDTQYF. CDR3 coding DNA: TGTGCCAGTAGTATTACCGGGAGGGGGGGCACAGATACGCAGTATTTT.

The chain recombines TRBV18 with TRBJ2-1, with D possibly TRBD2 on 5 matching bases. The CDR3 totals 15 residues. With 5 bases removed from V and 6 bases from J, the gap between germline ends came to 17 bases. Looked up from germline, CDR1 is KGHSH and CDR2 is LQKENI. The CDR3 spells CASSKDSFGGNEQFF. The DNA of the CDR3 is TGTGCCAGCTCAAAGGACTCGTTCGGTGGCAATGAGCAGTTCTTC.

This clone appeared once. The genes are TRBV5-1 and TRBJ2-5; possibly TRBD2 for D (5 bases). CDR1 SGHRS and CDR2 YFSETQ come from the germline V gene. This CDR3 region has 13 residues. The V end lost 0 bases, the J end lost 4 bases, and 7 bases lay between the germline ends. CDR3 sequence reads: CASSLAGRETQYF. DNA of the CDR3: TGCGCCAGCAGCTTGGCGGGGAGAGAGACCCAGTACTTC.

The V gene is TRBV5-1, the J gene TRBJ1-5; D is unresolved. The CDR3 extends over 13 amino acids. From germline, CDR1 is SGHRS and CDR2 YFSETQ. With 0 bases removed from V and 5 bases from J, the gap between germline ends came to 6 bases. Here the CDR3 reads CASSLDSYQPQHF. The CDR3 DNA is TGCGCCAGCAGCTTGGACAGCTATCAGCCCCAGCATTTT.

This chain uses TRBV9 with TRBJ2-5; maybe TRBD1 (6 bases). This CDR3 contains 13 residues. The V end was cut by 3 bases, the J end by 3 bases, with 9 bases between. Germline CDR1 and CDR2: SGDLS and YYNGEE. CDR3 sequence reads: CASSEQGEETQYF. In DNA, the CDR3 is TGTGCCAGCAGCGAACAGGGAGAAGAGACCCAGTACTTC. The entire variable domain, with the rest obtained from reference TRBV9 and TRBJ2-5, is as follows: DSGVTQTPKHLITATGQRVTLRCSPRSGDLSVYWYQQSLDQGLQFLIQYYNGEERAKGNILERFSAQQFPDLHSELNLSSLELGDSALYFCASSEQGEETQYFGPGTRLLVL.

This clone occurred once. The CDR3 nucleotides are TGTGCCAGCAGCCCCCCCTCAGGGCTGGGTTTGAATGAGCAGTTCTTC. Protein sequence: CASSPPSGLGLNEQFF. J is TRBJ2-1 and V is TRBV5-5; D is possibly TRBD1 (5 bases). This CDR3 comprises 16 residues. The germline CDR1 and CDR2 sequences are SGHKS and YYEKEE (reference sequence). V was trimmed by 4 bases and J by 7 bases, leaving 21 bases between them.

The chain joins TRBV11-2 to TRBJ2-2, with D possibly matching TRBD1 (6 bases). V was clipped by 4 bases and J by 5 bases, with 14 bases between them. This CDR3 is 15 amino acids long. Germline CDR1 and CDR2: SGHAT and FQNNGV. This CDR3 is CASSSTLGQTGELFF. The DNA for the CDR3 is TGTGCCAGCAGCTCAACCCTAGGACAGACCGGGGAGCTGTTTTTT. The variable domain in full, completed from reference TRBV11-2 and TRBJ2-2, reads EAGVAQSPRYKIIEKRQSVAFWCNPISGHATLYWYQQILGQGPKLLIQFQNNGVVDDSQLPKDRFSAERLKGVDSTLKIQPAKLEDSAVYLCASSSTLGQTGELFFGEGSRLTVL.